This T cell receptor beta chain emerged from a study of tumor-infiltrating lymphocytes in primary liver carcinoma. Overall study context: All patients, whether men or women, fell within 30 to 69 years of age.

Investigators took RNA and DNA out together from roughly 21-30 mg of unsorted bulk tissue. Each tumor had five separate regions sampled. General study points: The study found only about 8-24% of top clones in all five tumor regions.

Synthesis of TCR beta cDNA was carried out from 500 ng total RNA with a constant-region primer. Generation of the TCR beta libraries relied on three nested multiplex PCR rounds using slightly modified ARM-PCR. Running nine to ten cycles apiece, the first two PCR rounds relied on TRBV1-TRBV30 forward primers together with a C-beta reverse primer. TCRdb re-analysed the multiplex PCR reads in MiXCR, keeping a single row per CDR3 protein. The sample holds some 110,000 distinct CDR3 sequences, 64% seen once. The junction had 6 bases not matched to a gene; V was cut back by 3 bases and J by 10 bases. The CDR3 runs 15 residues. Germline V gene lookup returns CDR1 KGHSH and CDR2 LQKENI. As concerns this clonotype: Its specificity is not known.

The rearrangement joins TRBV18 to TRBJ2-1; 13 positions agree with TRBD2. The sequence was obtained from a woman between 55 and 75 years old with primary liver carcinoma and hepatitis B virus infection. The sequenced sample consisted of liver tumor tissue from sampling region 3. Subset meaning: tumor region T3, left-lateral pole. DNA for the CDR3: TGTGCCAGCTCACCCCGGACTAGCGGGAGTGGGGAGCAGTTCTTC. Encoded protein: CASSPRTSGSGEQFF.